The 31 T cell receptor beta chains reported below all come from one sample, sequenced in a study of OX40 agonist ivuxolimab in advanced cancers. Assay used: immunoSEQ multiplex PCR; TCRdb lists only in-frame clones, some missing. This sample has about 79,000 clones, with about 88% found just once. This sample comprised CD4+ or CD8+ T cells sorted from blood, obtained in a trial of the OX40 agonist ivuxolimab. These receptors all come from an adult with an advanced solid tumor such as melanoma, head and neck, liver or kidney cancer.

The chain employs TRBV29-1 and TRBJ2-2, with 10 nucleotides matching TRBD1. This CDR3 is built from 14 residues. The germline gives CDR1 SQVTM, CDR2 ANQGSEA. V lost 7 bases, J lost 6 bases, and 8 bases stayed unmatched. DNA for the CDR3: TGCAGCGCCAAACCCGGACAGGGGGCCGGGGAGCTGTTTTTT. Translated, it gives CSAKPGQGAGELFF.

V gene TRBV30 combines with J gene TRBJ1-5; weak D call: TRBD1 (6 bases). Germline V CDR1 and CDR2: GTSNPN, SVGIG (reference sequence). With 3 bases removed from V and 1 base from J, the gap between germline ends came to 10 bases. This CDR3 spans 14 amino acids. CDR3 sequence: CAWRGDTSNQPQHF. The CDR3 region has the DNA TGTGCCTGGAGAGGGGACACAAGCAATCAGCCCCAGCATTTT.

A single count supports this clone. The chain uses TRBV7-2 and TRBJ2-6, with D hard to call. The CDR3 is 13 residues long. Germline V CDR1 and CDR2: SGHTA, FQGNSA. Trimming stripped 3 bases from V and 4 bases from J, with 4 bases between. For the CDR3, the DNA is TGTGCCAGCAGCTTCCCGGGGGCCAACGTCCTGACTTTC. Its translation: CASSFPGANVLTF.

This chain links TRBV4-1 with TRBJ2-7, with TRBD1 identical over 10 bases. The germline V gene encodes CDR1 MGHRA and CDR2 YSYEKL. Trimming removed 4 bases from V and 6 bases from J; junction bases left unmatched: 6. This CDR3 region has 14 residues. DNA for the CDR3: TGCGCCAGCAGCCGCGGACAGGGGGTCGTCGAGCAGTACTTC. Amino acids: CASSRGQGVVEQYF.

Written as DNA, the CDR3 is TGTGCCAGCAGTTCCCTTTCGGGGGCAAACTACGAGCAGTACTTC. This translates into CASSSLSGANYEQYF. V usage is TRBV28 and J usage is TRBJ2-7, with D perhaps assigned TRBD1 or TRBD2 (6 bases each). The CDR3 spans 15 residues. Germline V lookup: CDR1 MDHEN, CDR2 SYDVKM. The ends were cut back, 4 bases at V and 3 bases at J, with 16 bases in the middle.

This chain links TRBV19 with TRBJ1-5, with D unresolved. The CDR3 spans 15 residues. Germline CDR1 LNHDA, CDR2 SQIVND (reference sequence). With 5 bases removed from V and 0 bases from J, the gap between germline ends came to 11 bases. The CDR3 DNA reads TGTGCCAGTAGTTTACCTGGATTTAGCAATCAGCCCCAGCATTTT. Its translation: CASSLPGFSNQPQHF.

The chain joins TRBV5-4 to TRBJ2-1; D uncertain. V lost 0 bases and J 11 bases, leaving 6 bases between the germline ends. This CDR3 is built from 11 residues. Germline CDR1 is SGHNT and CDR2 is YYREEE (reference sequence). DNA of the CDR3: TGTGCCAGCAGCTTGGTAGGGAAGCAGTTCTTC. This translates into CASSLVGKQFF.

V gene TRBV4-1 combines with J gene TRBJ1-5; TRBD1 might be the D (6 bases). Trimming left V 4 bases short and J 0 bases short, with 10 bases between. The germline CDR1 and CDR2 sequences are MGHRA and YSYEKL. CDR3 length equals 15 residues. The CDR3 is CASSRGDISNQPQHF. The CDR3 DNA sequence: TGCGCCAGCAGCCGGGGGGACATTAGCAATCAGCCCCAGCATTTT.

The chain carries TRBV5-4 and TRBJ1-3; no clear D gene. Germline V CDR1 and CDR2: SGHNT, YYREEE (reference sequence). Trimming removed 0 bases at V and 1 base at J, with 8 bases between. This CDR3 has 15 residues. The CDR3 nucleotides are TGTGCCAGCAGCTTGGCCGAGCTTTCTGGAAACACCATATATTTT. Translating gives CASSLAELSGNTIYF.

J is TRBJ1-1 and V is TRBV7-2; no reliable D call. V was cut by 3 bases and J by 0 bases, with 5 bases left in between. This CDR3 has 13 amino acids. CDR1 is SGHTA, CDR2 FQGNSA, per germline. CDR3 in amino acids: CASSFQLNTEAFF. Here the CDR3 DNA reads TGTGCCAGCAGCTTTCAGTTGAACACTGAAGCTTTCTTT.

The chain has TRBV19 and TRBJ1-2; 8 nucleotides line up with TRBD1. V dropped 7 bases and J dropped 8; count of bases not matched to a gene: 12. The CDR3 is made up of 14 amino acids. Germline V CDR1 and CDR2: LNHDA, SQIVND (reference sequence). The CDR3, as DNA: TGTGCCAGTACCCGCCACCAGGGGGCGGAGGGCTACACCTTC. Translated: CASTRHQGAEGYTF.

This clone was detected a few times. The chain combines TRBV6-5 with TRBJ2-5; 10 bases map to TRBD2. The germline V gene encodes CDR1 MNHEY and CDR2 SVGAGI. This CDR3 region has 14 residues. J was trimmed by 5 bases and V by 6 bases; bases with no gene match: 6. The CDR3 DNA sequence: TGTGCCAGCAGCAGGACTAGCGGAGGGGAGACCCAGTACTTC. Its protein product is CASSRTSGGETQYF.

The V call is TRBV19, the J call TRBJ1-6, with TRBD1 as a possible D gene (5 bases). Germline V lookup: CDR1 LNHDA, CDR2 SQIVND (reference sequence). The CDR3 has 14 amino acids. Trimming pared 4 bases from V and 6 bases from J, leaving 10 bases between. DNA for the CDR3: TGTGCCAGTAGTAGCCAGGGCTTTAATTCACCCCTCCACTTT. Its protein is CASSSQGFNSPLHF.

CDR3 in DNA: TGTGCCAGCTCACCTCAAGGCGGGAGCTCCTACGAGCAGTACTTC. Protein: CASSPQGGSSYEQYF. This chain connects TRBV18 to TRBJ2-7; the match to TRBD2 covers 7 bases. V gave up 3 bases and J gave up 0 bases; unmatched junction bases: 5. The CDR3 spans 15 residues. Germline-derived CDR1 and CDR2 are KGHSH and LQKENI.

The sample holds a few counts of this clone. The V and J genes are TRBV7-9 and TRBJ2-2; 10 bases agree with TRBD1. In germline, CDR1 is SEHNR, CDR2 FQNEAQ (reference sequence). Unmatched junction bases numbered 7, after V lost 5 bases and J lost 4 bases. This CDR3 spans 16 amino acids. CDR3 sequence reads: CASSTSTGGITGELFF. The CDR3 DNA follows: TGTGCCAGCAGCACCTCGACAGGGGGCATCACCGGGGAGCTGTTTTTT.

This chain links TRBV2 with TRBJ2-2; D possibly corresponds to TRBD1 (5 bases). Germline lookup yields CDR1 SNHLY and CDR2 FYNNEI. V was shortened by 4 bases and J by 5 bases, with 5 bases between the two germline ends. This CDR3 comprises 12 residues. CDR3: CASSAGTGELFF. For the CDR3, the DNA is TGTGCCAGCAGTGCAGGGACCGGGGAGCTGTTTTTT.

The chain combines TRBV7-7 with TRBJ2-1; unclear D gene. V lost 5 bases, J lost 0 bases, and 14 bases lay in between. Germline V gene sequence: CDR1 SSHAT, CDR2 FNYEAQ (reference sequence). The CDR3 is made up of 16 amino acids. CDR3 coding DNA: TGTGCCAGCAGCGCGGACCTGACAAGCTCCTACAATGAGCAGTTCTTC. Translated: CASSADLTSSYNEQFF.

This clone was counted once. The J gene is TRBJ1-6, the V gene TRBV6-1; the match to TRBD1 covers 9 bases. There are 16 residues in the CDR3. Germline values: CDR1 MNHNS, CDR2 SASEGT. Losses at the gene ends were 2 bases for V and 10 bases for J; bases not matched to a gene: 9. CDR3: CASSEMPGQGTSPLHF. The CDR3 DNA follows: TGTGCCAGCAGTGAAATGCCGGGACAGGGAACCTCACCCCTCCACTTT.

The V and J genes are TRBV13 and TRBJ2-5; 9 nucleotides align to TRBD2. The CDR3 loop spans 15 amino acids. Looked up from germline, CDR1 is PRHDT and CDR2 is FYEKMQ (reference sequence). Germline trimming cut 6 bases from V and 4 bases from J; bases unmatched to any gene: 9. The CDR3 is CASSRSGGPAETQYF. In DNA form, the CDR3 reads TGTGCCAGCAGTAGAAGCGGGGGGCCGGCAGAGACCCAGTACTTC.

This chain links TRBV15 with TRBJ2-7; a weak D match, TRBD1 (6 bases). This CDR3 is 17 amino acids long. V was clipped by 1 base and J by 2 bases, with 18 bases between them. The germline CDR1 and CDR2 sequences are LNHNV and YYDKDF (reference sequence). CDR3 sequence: CATSRAPGAWVTYEQYF. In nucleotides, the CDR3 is TGTGCCACCAGCAGAGCCCCAGGGGCATGGGTAACCTACGAGCAGTACTTC.

CDR3 nucleotide sequence: TGCGCCAGCAGCTTGGCGGTTGGACACCCGAACACTGAAGCTTTCTTT. Translating it yields CASSLAVGHPNTEAFF. The genes are TRBV5-1 and TRBJ1-1; TRBD1 is a possible D gene (5 bases). CDR1 SGHRS and CDR2 YFSETQ come from the germline V gene. The CDR3 sequence is 16 residues long. Trimming pared 0 bases from V and 1 base from J, leaving 13 bases between.

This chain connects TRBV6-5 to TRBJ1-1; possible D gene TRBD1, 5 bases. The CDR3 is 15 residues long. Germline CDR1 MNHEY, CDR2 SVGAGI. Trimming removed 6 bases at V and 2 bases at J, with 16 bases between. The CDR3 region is CASRQGSPSNTEAFF. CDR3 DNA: TGTGCCAGCAGGCAGGGTTCCCCTTCTAACACTGAAGCTTTCTTT.

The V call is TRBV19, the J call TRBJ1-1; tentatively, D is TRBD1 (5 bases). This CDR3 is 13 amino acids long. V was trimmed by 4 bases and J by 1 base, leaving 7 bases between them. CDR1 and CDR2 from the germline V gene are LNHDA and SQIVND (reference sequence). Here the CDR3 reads CASSTQENTEAFF. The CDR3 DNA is TGTGCCAGTAGTACACAGGAGAACACTGAAGCTTTCTTT.

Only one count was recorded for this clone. Here the CDR3 reads CASTRDRGPNEQFF. The DNA of the CDR3 is TGTGCCAGCACAAGGGACAGGGGGCCCAATGAGCAGTTCTTC. The rearrangement joins TRBV19 to TRBJ2-1; 12 bases map to TRBD1. Germline CDR1 and CDR2: LNHDA and SQIVND (reference sequence). The CDR3 has 14 residues. V gave up 9 bases and J gave up 6 bases; unmatched junction bases: 6.

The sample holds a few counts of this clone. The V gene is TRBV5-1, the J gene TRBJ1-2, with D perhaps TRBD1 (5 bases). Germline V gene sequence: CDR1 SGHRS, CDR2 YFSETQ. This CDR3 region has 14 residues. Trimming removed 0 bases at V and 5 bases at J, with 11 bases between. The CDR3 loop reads CASSLDRMNYGYTF. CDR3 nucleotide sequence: TGCGCCAGCAGCTTGGACAGGATGAATTATGGCTACACCTTC.

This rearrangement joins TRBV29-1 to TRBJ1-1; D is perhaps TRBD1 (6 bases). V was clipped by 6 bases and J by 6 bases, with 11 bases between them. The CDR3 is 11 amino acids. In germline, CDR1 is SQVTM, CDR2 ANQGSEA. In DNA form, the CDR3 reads TGCAGCGTATCACAGGGTTCTGAAGCTTTCTTT. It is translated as CSVSQGSEAFF. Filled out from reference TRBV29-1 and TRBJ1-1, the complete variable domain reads SAVISQKPSRDICQRGTSLTIQCQVDSQVTMMFWYRQQPGQSLTLIATANQGSEATYESGFVIDKFPISRPNLTFSTLTVSNMSPEDSSIYLCSVSQGSEAFFGQGTRLTVV.

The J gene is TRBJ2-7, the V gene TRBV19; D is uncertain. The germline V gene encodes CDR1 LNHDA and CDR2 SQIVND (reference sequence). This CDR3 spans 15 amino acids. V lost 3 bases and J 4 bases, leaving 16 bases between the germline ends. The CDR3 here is CASSISTRNRYEQYF. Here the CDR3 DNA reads TGTGCCAGTAGTATCTCGACACGCAATAGGTACGAGCAGTACTTC.

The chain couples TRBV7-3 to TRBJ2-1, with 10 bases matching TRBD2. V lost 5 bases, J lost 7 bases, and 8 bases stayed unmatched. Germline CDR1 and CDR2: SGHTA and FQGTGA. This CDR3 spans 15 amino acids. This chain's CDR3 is CASSRSSGSLNEQFF. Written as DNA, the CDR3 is TGTGCCAGCAGCCGATCTAGCGGGAGTTTAAATGAGCAGTTCTTC.

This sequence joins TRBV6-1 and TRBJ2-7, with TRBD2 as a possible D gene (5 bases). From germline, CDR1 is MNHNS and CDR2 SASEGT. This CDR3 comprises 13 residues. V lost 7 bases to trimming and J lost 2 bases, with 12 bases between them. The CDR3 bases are TGTGCCAGCACTGTCTCGGGAACCTACGAGCAGTACTTC. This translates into CASTVSGTYEQYF.

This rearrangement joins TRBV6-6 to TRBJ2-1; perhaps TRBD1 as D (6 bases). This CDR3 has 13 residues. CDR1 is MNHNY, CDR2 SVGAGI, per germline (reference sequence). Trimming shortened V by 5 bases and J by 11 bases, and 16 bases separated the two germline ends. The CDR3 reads CASSLDGTQKQFF. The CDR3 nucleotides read TGTGCCAGCAGTCTAGACGGGACACAGAAGCAGTTCTTC.

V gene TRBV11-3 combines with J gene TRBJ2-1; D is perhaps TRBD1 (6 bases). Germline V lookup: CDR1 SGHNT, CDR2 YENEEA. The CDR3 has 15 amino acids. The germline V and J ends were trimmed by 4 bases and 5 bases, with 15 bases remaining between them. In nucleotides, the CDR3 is TGTGCCAGCAGCTCGAACAGGGTTTTAGACAATGAGCAGTTCTTC. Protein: CASSSNRVLDNEQFF.